The clone carrying this T cell receptor (beta chain) showed up many times. Caucasian adults living in Nashville, Tennessee, provided all samples. The CDR3 is made up of 13 amino acids. The V end lost 4 bases, the J end lost 1 base, and 7 bases lay between the germline ends. The germline V gene has CDR1 SGHTA and CDR2 FQGNSA. The protocol was immunoSEQ multiplex PCR, while the TCRdb copy is restricted to in-frame clones and leaves out a portion. The table lists about 450,000 clones, about 76% of them singletons. The data belong to a study of shared clonotypes between healthy human individuals. V and J are TRBV7-2 and TRBJ2-5; TRBD1 might be the D (6 bases). The sequence came from a woman in her thirties or forties in good health. Some clones in this sample may be carry-over from other donors' samples. What was sequenced was PBMCs. The CDR3 is CASSYRVQETQYF. The CDR3 coding sequence is TGTGCCAGCAGCTACAGGGTCCAAGAGACCCAGTACTTC.